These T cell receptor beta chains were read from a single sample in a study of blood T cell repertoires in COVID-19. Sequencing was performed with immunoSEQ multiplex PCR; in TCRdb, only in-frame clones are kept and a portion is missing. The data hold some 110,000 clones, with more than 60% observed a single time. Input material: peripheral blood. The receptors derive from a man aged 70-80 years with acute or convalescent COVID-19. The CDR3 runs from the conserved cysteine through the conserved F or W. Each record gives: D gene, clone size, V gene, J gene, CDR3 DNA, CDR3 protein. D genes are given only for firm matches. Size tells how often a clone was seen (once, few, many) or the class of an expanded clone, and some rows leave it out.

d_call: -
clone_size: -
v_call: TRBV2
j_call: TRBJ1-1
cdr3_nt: TGTGCCAGCATGAACAGGGTAGACACTGAAGCTTTCTTT
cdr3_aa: CASMNRVDTEAFF

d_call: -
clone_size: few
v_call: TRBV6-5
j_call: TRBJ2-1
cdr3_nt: TGTGCCAGCAGTTCCTTCAGGGCGGGGCACGGAGGGCAGTTCTTC
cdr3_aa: CASSSFRAGHGGQFF

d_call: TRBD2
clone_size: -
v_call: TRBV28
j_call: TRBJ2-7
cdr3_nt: TGTGCCAGCAGGACTAGCCCGTACGAGCAGTACTTC
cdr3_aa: CASRTSPYEQYF

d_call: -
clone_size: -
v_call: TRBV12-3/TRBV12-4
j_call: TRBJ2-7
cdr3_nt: TGTGCCAGCAGTTCCGACAGGCGCGGGGAGCAGTACTTC
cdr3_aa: CASSSDRRGEQYF

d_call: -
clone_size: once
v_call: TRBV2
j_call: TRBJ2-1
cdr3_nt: TGTGCCAGCAGTGCACAAATCTCCTACAATGAGCAGTTCTTC
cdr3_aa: CASSAQISYNEQFF

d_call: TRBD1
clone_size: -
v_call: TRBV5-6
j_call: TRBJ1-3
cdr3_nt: TGTGCCAGCAGCTGGGGACAGAGCTCTGGAAACACCATATATTTT
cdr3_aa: CASSWGQSSGNTIYF

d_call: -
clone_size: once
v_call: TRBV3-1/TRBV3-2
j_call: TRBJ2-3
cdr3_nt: TGTGCCAGCAGCCAACTACAGGGACGCACAGATACGCAGTATTTT
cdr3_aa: CASSQLQGRTDTQYF

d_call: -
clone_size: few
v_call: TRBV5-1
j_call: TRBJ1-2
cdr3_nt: TGCGCCAGCAGCTTGGCAGGCCTTGGCTATGGCTACACCTTC
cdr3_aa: CASSLAGLGYGYTF

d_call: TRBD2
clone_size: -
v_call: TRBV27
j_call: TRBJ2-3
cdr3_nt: TGTGCCAGCAGTTTCTCCCAAACTAGCGGAGCTTTGGATACGCAGTATTTT
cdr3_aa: CASSFSQTSGALDTQYF

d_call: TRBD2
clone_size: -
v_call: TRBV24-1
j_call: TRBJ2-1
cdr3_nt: TGTGCCACCAGTGACCTGACTAGCGGGAGCGAGAATGAGCAGTTCTTC
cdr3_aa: CATSDLTSGSENEQFF

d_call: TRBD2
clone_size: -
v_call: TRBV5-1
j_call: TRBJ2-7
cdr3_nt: TGCGCCAGCAGCTTGGGTTCTAGCGGGGGAGTATACGAGCAGTACTTC
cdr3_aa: CASSLGSSGGVYEQYF

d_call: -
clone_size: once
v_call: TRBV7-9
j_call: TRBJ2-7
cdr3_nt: TGTGCCAGCAGCCTCACGCCTAACGAGCAGTACTTC
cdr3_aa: CASSLTPNEQYF

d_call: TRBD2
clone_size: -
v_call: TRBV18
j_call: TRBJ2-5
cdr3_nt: TGTGCCAGCTCACCACCTCCTGGGACTAGCGGTTCGAGGGGACAAGAGACCCAGTACTTC
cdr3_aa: CASSPPPGTSGSRGQETQYF

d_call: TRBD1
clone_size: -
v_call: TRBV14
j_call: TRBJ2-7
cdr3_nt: TGTGCCAGCAGGGCGCGAACAGGGGGCGAGCCCCAGTACTTC
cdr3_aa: CASRARTGGEPQYF

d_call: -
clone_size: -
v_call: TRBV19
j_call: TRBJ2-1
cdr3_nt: TGTGCCAGTAGTATAGGACGGGAAAATGAGCAGTTCTTC
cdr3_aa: CASSIGRENEQFF

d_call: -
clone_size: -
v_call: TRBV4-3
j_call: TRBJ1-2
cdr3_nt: TGCGCCAGCAGCCAAGACCCGGAGGGGCGCATATATGGCTACACCTTC
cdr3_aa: CASSQDPEGRIYGYTF

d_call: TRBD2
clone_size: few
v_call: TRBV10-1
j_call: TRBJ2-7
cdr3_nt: TGCGCCAGCAGGCTAGCGGGAGTATTGTCCTACGAGCAGTACTTC
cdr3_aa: CASRLAGVLSYEQYF

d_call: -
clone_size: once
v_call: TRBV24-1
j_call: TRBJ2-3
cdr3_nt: TGTGCCACCAGTGATGGGGCCTTCGATACGCAGTATTTT
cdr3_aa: CATSDGAFDTQYF

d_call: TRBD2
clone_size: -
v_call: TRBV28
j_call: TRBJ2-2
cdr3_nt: TGTGCCAGCAGCCTTTCTTGGGGGAGGGCCTTCACCGGGGAGCTGTTTTTT
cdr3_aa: CASSLSWGRAFTGELFF

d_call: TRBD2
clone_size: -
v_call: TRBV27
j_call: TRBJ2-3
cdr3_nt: TGTGCCAGCAGCGTAGGACTAGCGACAGATACGCAGTATTTT
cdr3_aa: CASSVGLATDTQYF

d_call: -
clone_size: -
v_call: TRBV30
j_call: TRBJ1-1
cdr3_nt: TGTGCCTGGAGTGTAATTAGTCCTATGAACACTGAAGCTTTCTTT
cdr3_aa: CAWSVISPMNTEAFF

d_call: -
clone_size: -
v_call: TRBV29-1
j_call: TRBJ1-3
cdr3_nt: TGCAGCGTTGGAGGTCGGCAATCTGGAAACACCATATATTTT
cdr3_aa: CSVGGRQSGNTIYF

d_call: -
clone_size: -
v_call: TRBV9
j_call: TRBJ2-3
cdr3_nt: TGTGCCAGCAGCTCAACATCCCGTGTTTGGGGGCAGTCGGTTAGCACAGATACGCAGTATTTT
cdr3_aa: CASSSTSRVWGQSVSTDTQYF

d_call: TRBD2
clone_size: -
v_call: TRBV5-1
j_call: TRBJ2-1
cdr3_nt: TGCGCCAGCAGCTTGGGCGGGACTAGCGAAGGCAATGAGCAGTTCTTC
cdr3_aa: CASSLGGTSEGNEQFF

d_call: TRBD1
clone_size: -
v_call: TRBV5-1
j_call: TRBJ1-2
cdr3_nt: TGCGCCAGCAGCATTCAGGGGGGCGGCTATGGCTACACCTTC
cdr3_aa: CASSIQGGGYGYTF

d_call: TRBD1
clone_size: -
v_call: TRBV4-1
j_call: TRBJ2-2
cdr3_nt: TGCGCCAGCAGCCAACAACAGGGGACGTTGGCCGGGGAGCTGTTTTTT
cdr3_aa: CASSQQQGTLAGELFF

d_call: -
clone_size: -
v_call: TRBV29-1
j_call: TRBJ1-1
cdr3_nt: TGCAGCGTTGAAGGGGGGCGGACTGAAGCTTTCTTT
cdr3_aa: CSVEGGRTEAFF

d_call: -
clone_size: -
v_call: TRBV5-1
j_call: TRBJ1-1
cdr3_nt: TGCGCCAGCAGCTTGGTGGTGGGGGCGAATACTGAAGCTTTCTTT
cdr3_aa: CASSLVVGANTEAFF

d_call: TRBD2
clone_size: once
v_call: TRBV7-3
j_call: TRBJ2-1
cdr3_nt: TGTGCCAGCAGCTTCGGACTAGCGGGGGTTGGTTACAATGAGCAGTTCTTC
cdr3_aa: CASSFGLAGVGYNEQFF

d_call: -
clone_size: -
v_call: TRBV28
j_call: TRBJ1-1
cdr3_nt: TGTGCCAGCAGTTTACGGGACTCGAGGACTGAAGCTTTCTTT
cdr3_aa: CASSLRDSRTEAFF

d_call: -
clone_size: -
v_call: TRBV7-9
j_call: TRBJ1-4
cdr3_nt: TGTGCCAGCAGCTTCTCGGGGATGGCAGCTAATGAAAAACTGTTTTTT
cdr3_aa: CASSFSGMAANEKLFF

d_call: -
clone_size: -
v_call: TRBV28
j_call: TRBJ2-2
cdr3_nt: TGTGCCAGGGCCCGGCAGGAAAACACCGGGGAGCTGTTTTTT
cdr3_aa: CARARQENTGELFF

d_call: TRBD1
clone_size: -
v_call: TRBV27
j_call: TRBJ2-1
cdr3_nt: TGTGCCAGCAGTTTCTTCGGGACAGGGTACAATGAGCAGTTCTTC
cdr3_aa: CASSFFGTGYNEQFF

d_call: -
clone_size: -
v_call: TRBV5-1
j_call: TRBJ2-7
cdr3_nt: TGCGCCAGCAGCACCGGGACAAACTCGTACGAGCAGTACTTC
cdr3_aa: CASSTGTNSYEQYF

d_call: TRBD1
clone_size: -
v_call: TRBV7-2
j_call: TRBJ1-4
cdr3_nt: TGTGCCAGCAGCTTCACAGGGGGACGGGAAAAACTGTTTTTT
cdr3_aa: CASSFTGGREKLFF

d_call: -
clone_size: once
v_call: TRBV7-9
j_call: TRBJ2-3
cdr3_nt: TGTGCCAGCAGCTTCCGGCTAGCGAGGGTGGATACGCAGTATTTT
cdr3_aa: CASSFRLARVDTQYF

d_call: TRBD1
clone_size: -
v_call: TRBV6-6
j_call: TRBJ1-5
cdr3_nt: TGTGCCAGCAGTTACTGGGACAGCCGGGATCAGCCCCAGCATTTT
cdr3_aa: CASSYWDSRDQPQHF

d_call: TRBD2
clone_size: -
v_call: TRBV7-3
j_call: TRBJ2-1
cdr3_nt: TGTGCCAGCAGCCCCCGGACTAGCGGGATGAATGAGCAGTTCTTC
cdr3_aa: CASSPRTSGMNEQFF

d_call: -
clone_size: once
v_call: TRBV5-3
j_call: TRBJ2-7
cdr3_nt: TGTGCCAGAAGTCAACCTCGGATAGGTTGGGAGAACTACGAGCAGTACTTC
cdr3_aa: CARSQPRIGWENYEQYF

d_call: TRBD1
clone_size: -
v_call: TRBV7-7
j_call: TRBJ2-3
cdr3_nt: TGTGCCAGCAGCATCGGGACAGGTGGAAATACGCAGTATTTT
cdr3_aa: CASSIGTGGNTQYF

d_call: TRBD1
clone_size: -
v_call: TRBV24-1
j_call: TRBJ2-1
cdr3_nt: TGTGCCACCAGTGATTTGCCGGGACAGGGGCGATCTCATGAGCAGTTCTTC
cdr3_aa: CATSDLPGQGRSHEQFF

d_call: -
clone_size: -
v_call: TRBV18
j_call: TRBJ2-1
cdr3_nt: TGTGCCAGCTCACAATCTCAGGAAGGTGAGCAGTTCTTC
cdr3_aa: CASSQSQEGEQFF

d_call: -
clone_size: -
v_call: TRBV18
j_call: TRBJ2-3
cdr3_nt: TGTGCCAGCTCACCACCGTTAAGAGGCACAGATACGCAGTATTTT
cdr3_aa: CASSPPLRGTDTQYF